The present T cell receptor beta chain was sequenced within a study of patients and donors after allogeneic stem cell transplantation. The sample holds many counts of this clonotype. MiXCR, run by TCRdb on the RT-PCR reads, gives a single entry per CDR3 protein. The repertoire holds 200,000 to 250,000 distinct CDR3 sequences, with around 14% as singletons. Germline loops: CDR1 SNHLY, CDR2 FYNNEI. The CDR3 is 14 residues long. V lost 3 bases, J lost 7 bases, and 12 bases lay in between. The gene calls are TRBV2 and TRBJ1-4; D is undetermined. The sequence was obtained from a human donor who was either an allogeneic HSCT recipient or a stem cell or donor lymphocyte infusion donor (not recorded which). It is not recorded whose cells these are; they may come from a transplant donor. The sequenced sample was blood, either unsorted or a sorted T cell fraction (not recorded which). CDR3 sequence reads: CASSEALEGEKLFF. CDR3 bases: TGTGCCAGCAGTGAGGCACTTGAAGGTGAAAAACTGTTTTTT.